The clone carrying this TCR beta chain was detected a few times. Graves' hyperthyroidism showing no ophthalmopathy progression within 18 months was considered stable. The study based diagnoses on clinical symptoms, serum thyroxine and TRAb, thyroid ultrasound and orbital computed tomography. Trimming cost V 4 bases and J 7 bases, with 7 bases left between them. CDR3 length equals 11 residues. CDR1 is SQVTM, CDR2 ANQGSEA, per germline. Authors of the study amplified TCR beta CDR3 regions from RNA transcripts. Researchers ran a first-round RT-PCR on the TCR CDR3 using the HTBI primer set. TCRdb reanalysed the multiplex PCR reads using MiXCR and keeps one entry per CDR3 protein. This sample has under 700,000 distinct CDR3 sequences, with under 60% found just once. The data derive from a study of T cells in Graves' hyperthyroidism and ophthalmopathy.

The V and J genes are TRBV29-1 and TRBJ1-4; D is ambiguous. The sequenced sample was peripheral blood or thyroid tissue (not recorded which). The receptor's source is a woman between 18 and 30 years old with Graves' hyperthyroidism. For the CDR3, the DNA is TGCAGCGTTGTTGGGGTTGAAAAACTGTTTTTT. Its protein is CSVVGVEKLFF.